These 11 T cell receptor beta chains came from one sample sequenced in a study of T cells in narcolepsy. Using immunoSEQ multiplex PCR, the repertoire was profiled, and TCRdb retains in-frame clones only, with some absent. Counted here are 30,000 to 35,000 clones, 75% to 90% occurring once; the ten biggest clones make up 0.83%. The specimen was CD45RA- memory CD4+ T cells from PBMCs. The receptors originated from a human donor with narcolepsy.

This clone showed up just once. The chain couples TRBV25-1 to TRBJ1-2; tentatively, D is TRBD1 (5 bases). Germline V gene sequence: CDR1 MGHDK, CDR2 SYGVNS. The V end was cut by 3 bases, the J end by 4 bases, with 15 bases between. The CDR3 runs 15 residues. CDR3 bases: TGTGCCAGCAGTGACTCTCTGGGGGTGGGCTATGGCTACACCTTC. It codes for CASSDSLGVGYGYTF.

The chain uses TRBV4-3 and TRBJ1-1; no firm D call. V lost 3 bases to trimming and J lost 2 bases, with 10 bases between them. This CDR3 has 14 amino acids. Looked up from germline, CDR1 is LGHNA and CDR2 is YSLEER. The CDR3 coding sequence is TGCGCCAGCAGCCACCTGGGATATAACACTGAAGCTTTCTTT. It yields the protein CASSHLGYNTEAFF.

The rearrangement uses TRBV28 and TRBJ2-3; TRBD1 matches at 7 bases. Trimming at V came to 6 bases and at J to 0 bases, leaving 9 bases not matched to a gene. CDR3 size: 16 residues. The germline V gene has CDR1 MDHEN and CDR2 SYDVKM. The CDR3 loop reads CASRSYGQASTDTQYF. Written as DNA, the CDR3 is TGTGCCAGCAGATCGTATGGACAGGCTAGCACAGATACGCAGTATTTT. The complete variable domain, with remaining parts taken from reference TRBV28 and TRBJ2-3, reads DVKVTQSSRYLVKRTGEKVFLECVQDMDHENMFWYRQDPGLGLRLIYFSYDVKMKEKGDIPEGYSVSREKKERFSLILESASTNQTSMYLCASRSYGQASTDTQYFGPGTRLTVL.

The chain couples TRBV7-8 to TRBJ1-2; tentatively, D is TRBD1 (5 bases). The CDR3 is made up of 13 amino acids. CDR1 is SGHVS and CDR2 is FQNEAQ in the germline V gene. V gave up 5 bases and J gave up 9 bases, with 16 bases separating them. The CDR3 nucleotides are TGTGCCAGCAGCCCTTACAGGAGCCAAAGCTACACCTTC. Protein sequence: CASSPYRSQSYTF.

The chain couples TRBV7-2 to TRBJ1-1; D may be TRBD1 (5 bases). V lost 9 bases, J lost 1 base, and 6 bases lay in between. The germline CDR1 and CDR2 sequences are SGHTA and FQGNSA. This CDR3 is built from 11 residues. The CDR3 loop is CASGQNTEAFF. The CDR3 DNA follows: TGTGCCAGTGGACAGAACACTGAAGCTTTCTTT.

The V gene is TRBV2, the J gene TRBJ2-5; possibly TRBD2 for D (6 bases). Germline CDR1 SNHLY, CDR2 FYNNEI. The CDR3 is 11 amino acids. The V end was cut by 10 bases, the J end by 5 bases, with 11 bases between. CDR3 in amino acids: CATGGWETQYF. The CDR3 bases are TGTGCCACCGGGGGATGGGAGACCCAGTACTTC.

V gene TRBV4-2 combines with J gene TRBJ1-6; 9 bases are a match to TRBD1. The CDR3 extends over 16 amino acids. The ends lost 0 bases at V and 6 bases at J; junction bases unmatched: 3. From germline, CDR1 is LGHNA and CDR2 YNFKEQ. CDR3 nucleotides: TGTGCCAGCAGCCAAGAGGCGACAGGGGGTAATTCACCCCTCCACTTT. This encodes CASSQEATGGNSPLHF.

The chain uses TRBV2 and TRBJ1-1; D is ambiguous. In germline, CDR1 is SNHLY, CDR2 FYNNEI. The CDR3 is made up of 11 amino acids. Trimming removed 6 bases from V and 10 bases from J, with 12 bases in between. CDR3 coding DNA: TGTGCCAGCAGGGACCAGGCTGGAGCTTTCTTT. It codes for CASRDQAGAFF.

The gene calls are TRBV28 and TRBJ1-2, with D unclear. CDR3 length equals 13 residues. Trimming pared 4 bases from V and 2 bases from J, leaving 8 bases between. Germline values: CDR1 MDHEN, CDR2 SYDVKM. CDR3 protein: CASSSEVNYGYTF. The CDR3 DNA follows: TGTGCCAGCAGTTCGGAGGTGAACTATGGCTACACCTTC.

This chain uses TRBV10-2 with TRBJ1-2; TRBD1 aligns across 9 bases. In germline, CDR1 is WSHSY, CDR2 SAAADI. The J segment lost 3 bases and the V segment lost 6 bases, leaving 11 bases of the junction unmatched. The length of the CDR3 is 16 residues. The CDR3 DNA reads TGCGCCAGCAGGGGGGACAGGGTCTTAATCGACTATGGCTACACCTTC. This encodes CASRGDRVLIDYGYTF.

The chain is built from TRBV18 and TRBJ1-2; D gene ambiguous. Looked up from germline, CDR1 is KGHSH and CDR2 is LQKENI. The CDR3 consists of 15 residues. V was shortened by 2 bases and J by 0 bases, with 10 bases between the two germline ends. CDR3 amino acids: CASSPDDGANYGYTF. In DNA form, the CDR3 reads TGTGCCAGCTCACCAGACGACGGGGCTAACTATGGCTACACCTTC. Together with reference TRBV18 and TRBJ1-2, the CDR3 gives the full variable domain: NAGVMQNPRHLVRRRGQEARLRCSPMKGHSHVYWYRQLPEEGLKFMVYLQKENIIDESGMPKERFSAEFPKEGPSILRIQQVVRGDSAAYFCASSPDDGANYGYTFGSGTRLTVV.